Sequencing of this T cell receptor (beta chain) was carried out in a study of blood T cell repertoires in COVID-19. Across the whole study: The cDNA or gDNA used as material had been derived from T cells, B-cell-depleted T cells, or PBMCs.

The protocol was immunoSEQ multiplex PCR, while the TCRdb copy is restricted to in-frame clones and leaves out a portion. The table records around 300,000 clones, 86% of them present only once. Enrolment of Seattle patients took place during active infection, and they were followed longitudinally. V lost 2 bases, J lost 5 bases, and 7 bases lay in between. The length of the CDR3 is 13 residues. Germline CDR1 reads KGHSH; CDR2 reads LQKENI. V and J are TRBV18 and TRBJ1-5; D remains ambiguous. Sequencing was carried out using peripheral blood. The receptor was isolated from a woman in her 70s with COVID-19, enrolled during active disease. As DNA, the CDR3 is TGTGCCAGCTCACCAGACTTTGATCAGCCCCAGCATTTT. Encoded protein: CASSPDFDQPQHF.